This is a list of T cell receptor beta chains from one sample in a study of blood T cells in healthy people across ages. TCRdb re-called the 5' RACE reads through MiXCR, storing one row per CDR3 protein. The sample has 1.5 million to 1.8 million distinct CDR3 sequences; about 45% are singletons. Sequenced input: blood. The receptors derive from a woman in her late teens or twenties in good health. The CDR3 runs from the conserved cysteine through the conserved F or W. A D gene is named only where the DNA matches it firmly. Size is omitted from some rows. Given values are once, few, many or a class for expanded clones.

TRBJ1-2,TRBV29-1,TRBD1,few,CSVAQGAGGYTF,TGCAGCGTTGCACAGGGGGCAGGTGGCTACACCTTC
TRBJ2-7,TRBV25-1,TRBD2,many,CASTNSGGPPYEQYF,TGTGCCAGCACTAACTCGGGAGGTCCCCCCTACGAGCAGTACTTC
TRBJ2-7,TRBV7-3,TRBD2,few,CASSLRVGTSGTPYNEQYF,TGTGCCAGCAGCTTAAGAGTCGGGACTAGCGGTACCCCCTACAATGAGCAGTACTTC
TRBJ2-7,TRBV20-1,-,-,CSALGHLNSYNEQYF,TGCAGTGCTTTAGGCCACCTAAACTCCTACAATGAGCAGTACTTC
TRBJ2-3,TRBV20-1,-,-,CSAAPGDTQYF,TGCAGTGCTGCCCCCGGAGATACGCAGTATTTT
TRBJ1-2,TRBV4-3,-,-,CASSQDKAINYGYTF,TGCGCCAGCAGCCAAGATAAGGCAATCAACTATGGCTACACCTTC
TRBJ2-7,TRBV3-1,TRBD1,-,CASSSDRAPYEHYF,TGTGCCAGCAGCTCGGACAGGGCCCCCTACGAGCATTACTTC
TRBJ2-1,TRBV6-2/TRBV6-3,-,-,CAKWGDNEQFF,TGTGCCAAATGGGGAGACAATGAGCAGTTCTTC
TRBJ2-5,TRBV29-1,TRBD2,many,CSSTSGGSQETQYF,TGCAGCTCAACTAGCGGGGGCTCACAAGAGACCCAGTACTTC
TRBJ1-2,TRBV11-2,-,-,CASSLGGVGGGYTF,TGTGCCAGCAGCTTAGGCGGGGTCGGGGGTGGCTACACCTTC